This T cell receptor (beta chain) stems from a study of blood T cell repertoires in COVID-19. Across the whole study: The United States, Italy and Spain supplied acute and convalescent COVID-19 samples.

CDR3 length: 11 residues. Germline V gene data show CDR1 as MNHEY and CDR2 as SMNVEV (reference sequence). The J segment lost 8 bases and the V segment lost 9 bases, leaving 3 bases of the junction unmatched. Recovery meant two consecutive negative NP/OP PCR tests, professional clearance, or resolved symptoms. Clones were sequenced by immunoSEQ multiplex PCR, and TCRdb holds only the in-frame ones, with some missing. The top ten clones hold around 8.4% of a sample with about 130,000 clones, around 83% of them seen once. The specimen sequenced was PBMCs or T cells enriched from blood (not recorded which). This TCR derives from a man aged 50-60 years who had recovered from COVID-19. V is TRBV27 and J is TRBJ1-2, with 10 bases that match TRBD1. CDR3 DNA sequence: TGTGCCAGTGGACAGGGGGGAGGCTACACCTTC. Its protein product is CASGQGGGYTF.